This TCR beta chain is drawn from a study of OX40 agonist ivuxolimab in advanced cancers. With 2 bases clipped from V and 4 bases from J, the junction kept 9 bases outside the gene matches. Germline CDR1 and CDR2: SGHDT and YYEEEE. This CDR3 region has 16 residues. Here immunoSEQ multiplex PCR was the method, and the copy in TCRdb shows in-frame clones only, minus some. This table has 56,000 or so clones, approximately 82% appearing once. This chain uses TRBV5-6 with TRBJ2-1, with 7 bases identical to TRBD2. The clonotype comes from an adult with an advanced solid tumor such as melanoma, head and neck, liver or kidney cancer. The source was CD4+ or CD8+ T cells sorted from blood, collected in a trial of the OX40 agonist ivuxolimab. CDR3 protein: CASSFESSGFYNEQFF. Here the CDR3 DNA reads TGTGCCAGCAGCTTCGAGTCTAGCGGATTTTACAATGAGCAGTTCTTC.